Given below is one T cell receptor beta chain in context. Its antigen remains unidentified. The sample originates from a study of CD8+CD57+ T cells in acquired aplastic anemia. Study-wide results and limits: A significant difference in CD8+ Simpson's diversity between patients and controls was not found. In common between the patients and the controls were more than 25 CD8+ CDR3 sequences.

The patients chosen for sequencing had shown expansion of CD8+CD57+ cells (detected by flow cytometry). Patients had not yet gotten any therapy when their blood was taken for sampling. Trimming removed 4 bases at V and 2 bases at J, with 8 bases between. Per germline, CDR1 LNHDA and CDR2 SQIVND (reference sequence). The CDR3 runs 13 residues. Using genomic DNA as the template, TCR beta VDJ and CDR3 profiling was carried out. TCRdb fed the reads into MiXCR, producing one record per CDR3 protein. The table lists approximately 180,000 distinct CDR3 sequences, 63% of them singletons, with 40% to 50% in the top ten.

Sequencing input: sorted CD4+, CD8+, or CD8+CD57+ T cells (not recorded which) from PBMCs. This clonotype was sampled from a human donor with aplastic anemia. This chain uses TRBV19 with TRBJ1-2; D is undetermined. In DNA form, the CDR3 reads TGTGCCAGTAGTAAGAGGCCCAACTATGGCTACACCTTC. Translated, it gives CASSKRPNYGYTF.